These 20 T cell receptor beta chains originate from one sample sequenced in a study of shared clonotypes between healthy human individuals. CD45RO-negative cells were positively selected for CCR7, leaving out terminally differentiated effector memory CD45RA+ cells. Only in-frame clones appear in the TCRdb table, and some are missing; sequencing was by immunoSEQ multiplex PCR. Here the sample spans fewer than 700,000 clones, about 95% being singletons. Sequencing was done on a sample of naive CD8+ T cells sorted from blood. These receptors all come from a woman aged 30 to 39 in good health.

The chain links TRBV27 to TRBJ2-3; D not certain. The V end was cut by 8 bases, the J end by 4 bases, with 16 bases between. The CDR3 runs 14 residues. Germline-derived CDR1 and CDR2 are MNHEY and SMNVEV (reference sequence). The CDR3 reads CASELWGIPDTQYF. The CDR3 nucleotides are TGTGCCAGCGAACTGTGGGGTATCCCAGATACGCAGTATTTT.

The chain couples TRBV19 to TRBJ1-2; possible D gene TRBD1, 6 bases. There are 14 residues in the CDR3. V lost 5 bases and J 4 bases, leaving 14 bases between the germline ends. The germline gives CDR1 LNHDA, CDR2 SQIVND (reference sequence). Written as DNA, the CDR3 is TGTGCCAGTAGTGAGCCAGGGACAAGCTATGGCTACACCTTC. Translated: CASSEPGTSYGYTF.

The chain carries TRBV28 and TRBJ1-2; TRBD1 matches 7 bases. The CDR3 sequence is 15 residues long. Germline V gives CDR1 MDHEN, CDR2 SYDVKM. V dropped 3 bases and J dropped 3; count of bases not matched to a gene: 7. The CDR3 region is CASSFGGGAYYGYTF. DNA of the CDR3: TGTGCCAGCAGTTTCGGAGGGGGCGCGTACTATGGCTACACCTTC.

The CDR3 spells CAISGRGNSYEQYF. DNA of the CDR3: TGTGCCATCAGTGGCAGGGGAAATTCCTACGAGCAGTACTTC. This rearrangement joins TRBV10-3 to TRBJ2-7; D might be TRBD1 (6 bases). Germline values: CDR1 ENHRY, CDR2 SYGVKD. The CDR3 contains 14 residues. The germline V and J ends were trimmed by 4 bases and 1 base, with 11 bases remaining between them.

The DNA for the CDR3 is TGTGCCAGCAGCTTAGCGGGACTAGCGGCCACCAATGAGCAGTTCTTC. It is translated as CASSLAGLAATNEQFF. This rearrangement joins TRBV7-2 to TRBJ2-1, with 11 bases identical to TRBD2. The CDR3 runs 16 residues. V dropped 0 bases and J dropped 6; count of bases not matched to a gene: 4. Germline V gene lookup returns CDR1 SGHTA and CDR2 FQGNSA.

This clone was seen a single time. The rearrangement uses TRBV11-2 and TRBJ2-2; 7 bases map to TRBD2. The CDR3 is made up of 15 amino acids. V shed 5 bases, J shed 3 bases, and the junction held 6 bases outside the gene matches. Germline assignment: CDR1 SGHAT and CDR2 FQNNGV. CDR3 sequence (DNA): TGTGCCAGCAGCGAAACTAGCGCGGACACCGGGGAGCTGTTTTTT. Translating gives CASSETSADTGELFF.

In DNA, the CDR3 is TGCGCCAGCAGCTCCCTGGGGACTAGCGGGATGAAGGAGCAGTTCTTC. This codes for CASSSLGTSGMKEQFF. V is TRBV5-1 and J is TRBJ2-1; 13 bases are shared with TRBD2. V shed 3 bases and J 10 bases; nucleotides not matched to a gene: 10. The CDR3 length is 16 residues. CDR1 is SGHRS, CDR2 YFSETQ, per germline. Using reference TRBV5-1 and TRBJ2-1 for the parts outside the CDR3, the full variable domain is KAGVTQTPRYLIKTRGQQVTLSCSPISGHRSVSWYQQTPGQGLQFLFEYFSETQRNKGNFPGRFSGRQFSNSRSEMNVSTLELGDSALYLCASSSLGTSGMKEQFFGPGTRLTVL.

The chain links TRBV5-6 to TRBJ2-5, with D unclear. V shed 4 bases and J shed 4 bases, with 11 bases lying between them. This CDR3 has 13 amino acids. Germline CDR1 and CDR2: SGHDT and YYEEEE. In DNA, the CDR3 is TGTGCCAGCAGCCCTATAGCCCTAGAGACCCAGTACTTC. Its protein is CASSPIALETQYF.

V is TRBV1 and J is TRBJ2-6. TRBV1 is a documented pseudogene. The CDR3 consists of 17 residues. This CDR3 is CTSTAWVPSGGANVLTF. The CDR3 DNA is TGCACCAGCACCGCCTGGGTTCCCTCTGGGGGGGCCAACGTCCTGACTTTC.

The chain is built from TRBV5-1 and TRBJ2-2; D is perhaps TRBD2 (6 bases). Trimming removed 5 bases at V and 5 bases at J, with 13 bases between. The CDR3 is 14 amino acids. Germline V CDR1 and CDR2: SGHRS, YFSETQ. CDR3 in amino acids: CASSWYGGTGELFF. The CDR3 nucleotides are TGCGCCAGCAGTTGGTACGGGGGTACCGGGGAGCTGTTTTTT.

The chain is built from TRBV4-2 and TRBJ2-1; tentatively, D is TRBD2 (6 bases). The CDR3 runs 13 residues. Trimming removed 0 bases from V and 9 bases from J, with 9 bases in between. Germline lookup yields CDR1 LGHNA and CDR2 YNFKEQ. The CDR3 protein is CASSQDGSAEQFF. The CDR3 nucleotides are TGTGCCAGCAGCCAAGACGGGAGCGCTGAGCAGTTCTTC.

The V and J genes are TRBV2 and TRBJ2-1; D call uncertain. V was clipped by 4 bases and J by 2 bases, with 9 bases between them. Per germline, CDR1 SNHLY and CDR2 FYNNEI. CDR3 length equals 14 residues. The CDR3 loop reads CASSATDTYNEQFF. The CDR3 DNA sequence: TGTGCCAGCAGTGCAACCGATACCTACAATGAGCAGTTCTTC.

The chain has TRBV5-6 and TRBJ2-5; D call uncertain. With the DNA end fitting TRBJ2-7 better, the J assignment may be wrong. CDR1 is SGHDT and CDR2 is YYEEEE in the germline V gene. The CDR3 loop spans 14 amino acids. The CDR3 DNA sequence: TGTGCCAGCAGCTTGTCTACACACACCTACGAGCAGTACTTC. Its protein is CASSLSTHTYEQYF.

The chain carries TRBV16 and TRBJ1-1, with 9 bases lining up with TRBD1. The germline gives CDR1 KGHSY, CDR2 FQNENV. V was clipped by 2 bases and J by 3 bases; unmatched bases: 4. The CDR3 covers 15 residues. The CDR3 bases are TGTGCCAGCAGCCAAGGGACAGGGTCCGACACTGAAGCTTTCTTT. Translating gives CASSQGTGSDTEAFF.

The rearrangement uses TRBV11-2 and TRBJ2-6; the D gene is possibly TRBD2 (6 bases). V was clipped by 1 base and J by 1 base, with 11 bases between them. CDR1 SGHAT and CDR2 FQNNGV come from the germline V gene. The CDR3 runs 17 residues. CDR3 residues: CASSLGLEGSGANVLTF. Written as DNA, the CDR3 is TGTGCCAGCAGCTTAGGGTTGGAGGGTTCTGGGGCCAACGTCCTGACTTTC.

The chain joins TRBV5-1 to TRBJ1-2; 8 bases align to TRBD1. Unmatched junction bases numbered 4, after V lost 3 bases and J lost 0 bases. The length of the CDR3 is 15 residues. CDR1 is SGHRS, CDR2 YFSETQ, per germline. CDR3 nucleotides: TGCGCCAGCAGCTGGGGGACAGGAGCTAACTATGGCTACACCTTC. This gives the protein CASSWGTGANYGYTF.

This chain connects TRBV4-2 to TRBJ1-5; D ambiguous. The CDR3 loop spans 15 amino acids. Germline V gene sequence: CDR1 LGHNA, CDR2 YNFKEQ. Trimming left V 0 bases short and J 0 bases short, with 6 bases between. DNA of the CDR3: TGTGCCAGCAGCCAAGACGAATATAGCAATCAGCCCCAGCATTTT. Its protein is CASSQDEYSNQPQHF.

This clone was picked up one time. The J gene is TRBJ1-1, the V gene TRBV5-6, with a tentative D call TRBD1 (5 bases). Germline values: CDR1 SGHDT, CDR2 YYEEEE. V lost 0 bases and J 0 bases, leaving 9 bases between the germline ends. The CDR3 sequence is 15 residues long. This chain's CDR3 is CASSLEPDMNTEAFF. For the CDR3, the DNA is TGTGCCAGCAGCTTGGAACCGGACATGAACACTGAAGCTTTCTTT.

V and J are TRBV28 and TRBJ2-2; a possible D gene is TRBD1 (6 bases). The CDR3 has 16 residues. V lost 7 bases to trimming and J lost 1 base, with 16 bases between them. The germline CDR1 and CDR2 sequences are MDHEN and SYDVKM. The CDR3 region is CASTDEEGGNTGELFF. The DNA for the CDR3 is TGTGCCAGCACCGACGAAGAAGGGGGGAACACCGGGGAGCTGTTTTTT. Supplemented by reference TRBV28 and TRBJ2-2, the full variable domain reads DVKVTQSSRYLVKRTGEKVFLECVQDMDHENMFWYRQDPGLGLRLIYFSYDVKMKEKGDIPEGYSVSREKKERFSLILESASTNQTSMYLCASTDEEGGNTGELFFGEGSRLTVL.

J is TRBJ2-4 and V is TRBV25-1; tentatively, D is TRBD1 or TRBD2 (5 bases each). CDR3 size: 16 residues. Germline loops: CDR1 MGHDK, CDR2 SYGVNS. Trimming took 0 bases from V and 4 from J, leaving 13 bases between them. The CDR3 sequence: CASSEYWGTDKNIQYF. The DNA for the CDR3 is TGTGCCAGCAGTGAATATTGGGGGACGGATAAAAACATTCAGTACTTC.